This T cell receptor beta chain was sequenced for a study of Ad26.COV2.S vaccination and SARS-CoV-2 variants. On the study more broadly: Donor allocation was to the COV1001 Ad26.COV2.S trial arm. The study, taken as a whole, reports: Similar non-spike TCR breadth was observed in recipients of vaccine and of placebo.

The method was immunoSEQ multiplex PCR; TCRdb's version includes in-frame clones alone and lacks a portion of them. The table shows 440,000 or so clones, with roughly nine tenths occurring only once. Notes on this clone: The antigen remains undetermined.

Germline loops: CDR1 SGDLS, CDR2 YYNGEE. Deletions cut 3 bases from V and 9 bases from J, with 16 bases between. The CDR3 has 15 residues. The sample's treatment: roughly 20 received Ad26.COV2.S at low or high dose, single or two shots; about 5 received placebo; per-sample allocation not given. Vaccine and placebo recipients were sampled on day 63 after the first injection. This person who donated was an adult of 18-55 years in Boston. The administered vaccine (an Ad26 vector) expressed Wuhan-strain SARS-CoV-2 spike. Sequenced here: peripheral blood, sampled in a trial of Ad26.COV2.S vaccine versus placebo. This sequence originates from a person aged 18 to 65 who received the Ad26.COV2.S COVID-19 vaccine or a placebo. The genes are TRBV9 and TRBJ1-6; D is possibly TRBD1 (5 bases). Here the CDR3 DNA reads TGTGCCAGCAGCGAGCAGGGTTTATGGGGTTCACCCCTCCACTTT. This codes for CASSEQGLWGSPLHF.